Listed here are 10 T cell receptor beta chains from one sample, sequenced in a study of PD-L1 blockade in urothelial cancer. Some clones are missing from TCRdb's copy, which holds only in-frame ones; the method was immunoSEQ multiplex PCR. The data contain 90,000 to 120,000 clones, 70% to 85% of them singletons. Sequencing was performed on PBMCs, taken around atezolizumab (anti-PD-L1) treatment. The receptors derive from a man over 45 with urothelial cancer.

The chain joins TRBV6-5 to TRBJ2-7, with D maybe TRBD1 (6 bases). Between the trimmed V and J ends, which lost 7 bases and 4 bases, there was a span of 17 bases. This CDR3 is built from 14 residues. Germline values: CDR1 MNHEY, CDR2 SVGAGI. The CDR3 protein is CASIKGGREYEQYF. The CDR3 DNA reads TGTGCCAGCATTAAAGGGGGACGAGAGTACGAGCAGTACTTC.

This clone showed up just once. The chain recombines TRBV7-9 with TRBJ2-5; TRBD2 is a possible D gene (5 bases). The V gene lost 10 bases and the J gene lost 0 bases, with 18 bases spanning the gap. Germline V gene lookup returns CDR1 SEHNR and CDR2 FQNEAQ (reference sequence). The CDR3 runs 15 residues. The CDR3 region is CATGSGIVNQETQYF. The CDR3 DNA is TGTGCCACGGGATCAGGAATCGTTAACCAAGAGACCCAGTACTTC.

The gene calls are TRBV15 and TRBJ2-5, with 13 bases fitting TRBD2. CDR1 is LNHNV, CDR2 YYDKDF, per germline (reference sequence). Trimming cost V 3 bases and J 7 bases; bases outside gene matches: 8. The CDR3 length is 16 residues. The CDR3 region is CATSSGTSGAVSTQYF. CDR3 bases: TGTGCCACCAGCAGTGGGACTAGCGGGGCCGTATCGACCCAGTACTTC.

CDR3 in amino acids: CASSQGGGLNSPLHF. In nucleotides, the CDR3 is TGTGCCAGCAGCCAAGGTGGCGGACTTAATTCACCCCTCCACTTT. The chain couples TRBV4-2 to TRBJ1-6, with no clear D. Germline V CDR1 and CDR2: LGHNA, YNFKEQ. V lost 1 base and J 6 bases, leaving 10 bases between the germline ends. The CDR3 is made up of 15 amino acids.

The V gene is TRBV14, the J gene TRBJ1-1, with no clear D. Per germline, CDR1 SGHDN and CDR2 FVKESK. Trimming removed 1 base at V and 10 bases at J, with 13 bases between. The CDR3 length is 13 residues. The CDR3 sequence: CASSQVPGLLAFF. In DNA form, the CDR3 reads TGTGCCAGCAGCCAAGTTCCAGGTCTTCTAGCTTTCTTT.

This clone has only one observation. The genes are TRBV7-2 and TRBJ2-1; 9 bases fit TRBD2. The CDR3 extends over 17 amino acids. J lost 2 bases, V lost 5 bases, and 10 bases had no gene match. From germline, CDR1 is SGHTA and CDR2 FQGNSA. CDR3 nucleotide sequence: TGTGCCAGCAGCCCTCTCGAGGGCGGGAGGGCCTACAATGAGCAGTTCTTC. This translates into CASSPLEGGRAYNEQFF.

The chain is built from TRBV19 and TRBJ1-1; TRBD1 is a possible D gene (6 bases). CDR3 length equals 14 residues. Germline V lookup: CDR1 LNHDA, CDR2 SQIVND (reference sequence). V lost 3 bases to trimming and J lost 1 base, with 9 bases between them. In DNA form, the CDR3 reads TGTGCCAGTAGTATTGGGACAACGAACACTGAAGCTTTCTTT. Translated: CASSIGTTNTEAFF.

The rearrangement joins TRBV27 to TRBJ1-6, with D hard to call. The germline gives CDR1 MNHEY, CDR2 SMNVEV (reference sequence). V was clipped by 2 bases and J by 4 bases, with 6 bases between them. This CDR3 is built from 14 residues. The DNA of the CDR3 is TGTGCCAGCAGTTTAGAGGGTTATAATTCACCCCTCCACTTT. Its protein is CASSLEGYNSPLHF.

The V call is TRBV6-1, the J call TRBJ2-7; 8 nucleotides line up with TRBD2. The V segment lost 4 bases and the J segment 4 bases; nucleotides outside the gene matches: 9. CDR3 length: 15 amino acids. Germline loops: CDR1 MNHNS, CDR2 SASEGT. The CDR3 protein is CASSGRSGRGYEQYF. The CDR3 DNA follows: TGTGCCAGCAGTGGGAGGAGCGGGAGAGGGTACGAGCAGTACTTC.

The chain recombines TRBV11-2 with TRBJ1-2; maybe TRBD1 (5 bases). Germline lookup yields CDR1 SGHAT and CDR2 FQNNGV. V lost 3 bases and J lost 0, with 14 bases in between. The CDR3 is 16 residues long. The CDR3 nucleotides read TGTGCCAGCAGCTTCCGGGGCGGGGACTCTAACTATGGCTACACCTTC. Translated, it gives CASSFRGGDSNYGYTF.